This is a list of T cell receptor beta chains from one sample in a study of neurological immune-mediated disorders. TCRdb redid the calling of the 5' RACE reads with MiXCR, one entry per CDR3 protein. The table records about 49,000 distinct CDR3 sequences, about 12% of them present only once. Material: PBMCs. These receptors were collected from a male donor with HTLV-1-associated myelopathy (HAM/TSP). Each CDR3 is given with its conserved first and last residue. The D gene is left open where the match is weak. The size of a clone is reported for some rows only, either as once, few or many, or as a class for expanded clones.

CDR3,DNA,V,J,size,D
CASSRLAGGPGEQYF,TGTGCCAGCAGCCGCCTAGCGGGGGGGCCGGGCGAGCAGTACTTC,TRBV7-6,TRBJ2-7,-,TRBD2
CASSRSLEYEQYF,TGTGCCAGCAGCCGTAGCTTAGAGTACGAGCAGTACTTC,TRBV9,TRBJ2-7,many,-
CSACLLAGQSEQFF,TGCAGTGCCTGCCTACTAGCGGGTCAAAGCGAGCAGTTCTTC,TRBV20-1,TRBJ2-1,many,TRBD2
CAISAGTGGHNEQFF,TGTGCCATCAGCGCCGGGACAGGGGGACACAATGAGCAGTTCTTC,TRBV10-3,TRBJ2-1,many,TRBD1
CASSQAVYNSPLHF,TGCGCCAGCAGCCAAGCAGTCTATAATTCACCCCTCCACTTT,TRBV4-3,TRBJ1-6,many,-
CASSLNGLGTGEETQYF,TGCGCCAGCAGCTTGAATGGTCTGGGGACAGGGGAAGAGACCCAGTACTTC,TRBV5-1,TRBJ2-5,many,TRBD1
CASSLEAGGHNEQFF,TGTGCCAGCAGCTTAGAGGCGGGGGGGCACAATGAGCAGTTCTTC,TRBV7-2,TRBJ2-1,many,TRBD2
CASSLIPPNTGELFF,TGTGCCAGCAGTTTAATACCTCCGAACACCGGGGAGCTGTTTTTT,TRBV27,TRBJ2-2,many,-
CASSLRVSPLHF,TGTGCCAGCAGCTTAAGGGTATCACCCCTCCACTTT,TRBV7-8,TRBJ1-6,many,-
CASSLVQGHEQYF,TGCGCCAGCAGCTTGGTACAGGGCCACGAGCAGTACTTC,TRBV5-1,TRBJ2-7,-,-
CASSLTGQGYEQYF,TGTGCCAGCAGCTTAACCGGACAGGGCTACGAGCAGTACTTC,TRBV7-2,TRBJ2-7,many,TRBD1
CASSRGTGLGSNQPQHF,TGTGCCAGCAGCCGAGGGACAGGGCTGGGAAGCAATCAGCCCCAGCATTTT,TRBV7-2,TRBJ1-5,many,TRBD1
CASSRLFSDGGNEQFF,TGTGCCAGCAGCCGTCTTTTCAGCGACGGGGGCAATGAGCAGTTCTTC,TRBV5-5,TRBJ2-1,-,-
CASSSTGHQQETQYF,TGCGCCAGCAGCTCTACGGGACACCAACAAGAGACCCAGTACTTC,TRBV4-3,TRBJ2-5,many,-
CASSFGATGELFF,TGCGCCAGCAGCTTCGGGGCGACCGGGGAGCTGTTTTTT,TRBV5-1,TRBJ2-2,many,-
CSAEKDGTGGPGYTF,TGCAGTGCGGAAAAAGACGGGACAGGGGGCCCTGGCTACACCTTC,TRBV20-1,TRBJ1-2,many,TRBD1